The present T cell receptor (beta chain) was sequenced within a study of neurological immune-mediated disorders. In TCRdb, the 5' RACE reads were re-called with MiXCR into one record per CDR3 protein. This sample yields roughly 53,000 distinct CDR3 sequences, of which roughly 8.4% are seen a single time; 1.9% belongs to the top ten. Time point defined: longitudinal time-point 3. General study results and limits: In HTLV-1-associated myelopathy, TCR clonal expansion was greatest, whereas multiple sclerosis had the least, falling below healthy controls.

This clonotype was recorded many times. Its antigen is unidentified. V lost 7 bases and J lost 5, with 14 bases in between. CDR3 length: 13 amino acids. The sequencing input was PBMCs. The TCR sequence derives from a woman aged 40 to 50 in good health. The rearrangement joins TRBV12-3 or TRBV12-4 to TRBJ2-5; D is perhaps TRBD2 (5 bases). The CDR3 DNA sequence: TGTGCCAGCACCTCCGGGGTGAAGGAGACCCAGTACTTC. Translating it yields CASTSGVKETQYF.